The present T cell receptor beta chain was sequenced within a study of T cells after yellow fever vaccination. For the study at large: Low-cell-number fractions were prepared with SMART-Seq v4 Ultra Low Input. Study conclusions and caveats: A limited proportion of clonotypes was detected within both the CD4 and CD8 compartments. Among primary-vaccination clones, most reappeared after the booster, at 96% for CD4 and 85% to 90% for CD8.

CDR3 size: 13 residues. In germline, CDR1 is MNHNS, CDR2 SASEGT. V lost 11 bases to trimming and J lost 6 bases, with 18 bases between them. TCRdb re-called the 5' RACE reads with MiXCR, one entry per CDR3 protein. The data contain approximately 150,000 distinct CDR3 sequences, approximately 9.7% of them singletons. In its sample, this clonotype was seen a few times. Its antigen remains unidentified. The sequences come from CD8+ T cells sorted from PBMCs, collected 45 days after the yellow fever booster vaccination. The rearrangement links TRBV6-1 to TRBJ2-3; D might be TRBD1 or TRBD2, each matching 6 bases. The origin of this receptor is a man aged 18 to 30 who received the YFV17D yellow fever vaccine. The CDR3 here is CALQRGAYDTQYF. The CDR3 bases are TGTGCCTTGCAGAGGGGGGCCTACGATACGCAGTATTTT.